The 5 T cell receptor beta chains in this list originate from one sample, sequenced in a study of CD8+ T cells in alopecia areata. As to treatment: oral pan-JAK inhibitor, 5-10 mg twice daily. TCR sequencing used cDNA made by reverse transcription of extracted RNA. The table came from immunoSEQ multiplex PCR; TCRdb's copy has only in-frame clones and leaves some out. The data contain under 200,000 clones, 65% of them singletons. Specimen: CD4+ T cells sorted from blood, collected at week 4, from a patient treated with tofacitinib. The receptors originated from a human donor with alopecia areata.

In its sample, this clone was seen a few times. The V gene is TRBV4-3, the J gene TRBJ1-1; D gene uncertain. The CDR3 contains 15 residues. The V end was cut by 4 bases, the J end by 5 bases, with 17 bases between. CDR1 LGHNA and CDR2 YSLEER come from the germline V gene. DNA of the CDR3: TGCGCCAGCAGCCTTCGGGCGCTCCCTCCGACTGAAGCTTTCTTT. Translation: CASSLRALPPTEAFF.

This chain's CDR3 is CASSLDDEEGTDTQYF. The CDR3 DNA reads as TGTGCCAGCAGCTTAGACGACGAGGAGGGCACAGATACGCAGTATTTT. This rearrangement joins TRBV7-6 to TRBJ2-3; D is perhaps TRBD2 (5 bases). Germline CDR1 is SGHVS and CDR2 is FNYEAQ. V lost 1 base to trimming and J lost 1 base, with 12 bases between them. The CDR3 has 16 residues.

This chain joins TRBV9 and TRBJ2-5, with unresolved D. CDR1 is SGDLS and CDR2 is YYNGEE in the germline V gene. V was pared by 4 bases and J by 5 bases, with 15 bases between. CDR3 size: 14 residues. DNA of the CDR3: TGTGCCAGCAGCCTCGAAGGGCTACACGAGACCCAGTACTTC. Residues: CASSLEGLHETQYF.

The chain joins TRBV14 to TRBJ1-2; 8 nucleotides agree with TRBD1. CDR1 and CDR2 (germline): SGHDN, FVKESK. This CDR3 has 14 residues. V lost 4 bases and J lost 1; bases outside the gene matches: 2. The chain's CDR3 is CASSPGGSNYGYTF. CDR3 sequence (DNA): TGTGCCAGCAGCCCAGGGGGCAGTAACTATGGCTACACCTTC.

The gene calls are TRBV5-4 and TRBJ1-2; possible D gene TRBD1, 5 bases. V was pared by 9 bases and J by 6 bases, with 15 bases between. CDR1 SGHNT and CDR2 YYREEE come from the germline V gene (reference sequence). The CDR3 length is 12 residues. CDR3 sequence reads: CATGQGIDGYTF. CDR3 sequence (DNA): TGTGCCACGGGGCAGGGAATAGATGGCTACACCTTC.